What follows describes a single T cell receptor (beta chain). Antigen unknown. The CDR3 covers 15 residues. Germline loops: CDR1 SGHVS, CDR2 FQNEAQ. The V and J ends lost 2 bases and 6 bases respectively, with 13 bases between them. TCRdb's table, derived via immunoSEQ multiplex PCR, lists solely in-frame clones and lacks some. The table lists hundreds of thousands of clones, around 79% of them singletons. These data are taken from a study of shared clonotypes between healthy human individuals. Findings and caveats of the study: Blood was the sole source, and tissue repertoires probably differ.

This receptor was identified in a woman in her 40s in good health. Some clones in this sample may be carry-over from other donors' samples. Sequenced material: PBMCs. The chain recombines TRBV7-8 with TRBJ2-2; a weak D match, TRBD2 (7 bases). The CDR3 reads CASSLRGAFAGELFF. The CDR3, as DNA: TGTGCCAGCAGCTTACGGGGGGCGTTTGCCGGGGAGCTGTTTTTT.